This T cell receptor (beta chain) was sequenced during a study of blood T cell repertoires in COVID-19. Study summary: T cells, B-cell-depleted T cells, or PBMCs provided the cDNA or gDNA that served as material.

Clinical history reported by participants formed the basis on which cohorts were assigned. Original handling: Reference gene primer amplification gave nucleated cell count estimates. This table comes from immunoSEQ multiplex PCR, and its TCRdb copy is limited to in-frame clones, with some not included. V and J calls plus clone size are reproduced from that table; the DNA served to infer D and trimming. The repertoire holds about 150,000 clones, with roughly 86% as singletons. The V and J ends lost 7 bases and 5 bases respectively, with 14 bases between them. This CDR3 has 13 amino acids. The sequence derives from a woman aged 50 to 60 with acute COVID-19. What was sequenced was PBMCs or T cells enriched from blood (not recorded which). The V gene is TRBV12-3 or TRBV12-4, the J gene TRBJ1-1; unclear D gene. CDR3 DNA: TGTGCCAGCACCCCTCTGTCTAGGACTGAAGCTTTCTTT. This translates into CASTPLSRTEAFF.